This T cell receptor beta chain was recorded in a study of blood T cell repertoires in COVID-19. For the study at large: There were acute and convalescent COVID-19 samples, and they came from the United States, Italy and Spain. T cells, B-cell-depleted T cells, or PBMCs supplied cDNA or gDNA.

Per the original data handling: Estimated nucleated cell counts came from reference gene primer amplification. The table came from immunoSEQ multiplex PCR; TCRdb's copy has only in-frame clones and leaves some out. V, J and clone size are those of that table, while D and trimming were read from the DNA. The data contain 150,000 to 200,000 clones, more than 75% of them singletons. Losses at the gene ends were 7 bases for V and 0 bases for J; bases not matched to a gene: 6. The CDR3 is 15 residues long. Germline values: CDR1 MNHEY, CDR2 SMNVEV (reference sequence). This receptor was taken from a woman aged 65 to 85 with acute or convalescent COVID-19. The chain is built from TRBV27 and TRBJ1-3; 7 bases fit TRBD1. What was sequenced was peripheral blood. CDR3 protein: CASKDRYNSGNTIYF. As DNA, the CDR3 is TGTGCCAGCAAGGACAGGTATAACTCTGGAAACACCATATATTTT.